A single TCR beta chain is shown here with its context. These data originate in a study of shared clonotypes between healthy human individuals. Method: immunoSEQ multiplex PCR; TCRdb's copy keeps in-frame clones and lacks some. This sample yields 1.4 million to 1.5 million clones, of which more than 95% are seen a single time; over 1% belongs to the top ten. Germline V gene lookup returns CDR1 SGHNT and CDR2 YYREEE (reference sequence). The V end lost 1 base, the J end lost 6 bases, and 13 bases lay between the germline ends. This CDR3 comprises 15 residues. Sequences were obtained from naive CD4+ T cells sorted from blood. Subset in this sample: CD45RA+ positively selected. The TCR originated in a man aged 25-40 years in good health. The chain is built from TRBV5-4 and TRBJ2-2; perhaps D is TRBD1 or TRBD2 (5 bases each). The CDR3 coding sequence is TGTGCCAGCAGCTTGCGTGACTACAGGTCCGGGGAGCTGTTTTTT. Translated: CASSLRDYRSGELFF.